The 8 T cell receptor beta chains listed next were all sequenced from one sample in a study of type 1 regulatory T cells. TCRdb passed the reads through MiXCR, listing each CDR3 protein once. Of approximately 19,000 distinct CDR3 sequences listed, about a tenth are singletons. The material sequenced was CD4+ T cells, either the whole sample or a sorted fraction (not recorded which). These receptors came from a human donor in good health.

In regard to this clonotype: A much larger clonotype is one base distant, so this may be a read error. CDR3 protein: CVSSPGARRSNEKLFF. The CDR3 nucleotides are TGTGTCAGTAGTCCAGGGGCCCGGCGGTCTAATGAAAAACTGTTTTTT. The V and J genes are TRBV19 and TRBJ1-4; D might be TRBD1 (6 bases). The CDR3 covers 16 residues. CDR1 and CDR2 from the germline V gene are LNHDA and SQIVND (reference sequence).

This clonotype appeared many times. As DNA, the CDR3 is TGTGCCAGCAGCCCCAGGGCCGGCAATTCACCCCTCCACTTT. Translated: CASSPRAGNSPLHF. The chain links TRBV28 to TRBJ1-6; weak D call: TRBD1 (5 bases). Germline V gene lookup returns CDR1 MDHEN and CDR2 SYDVKM. This CDR3 is 14 amino acids long. V shed 6 bases and J shed 7 bases, with 13 bases lying between them.

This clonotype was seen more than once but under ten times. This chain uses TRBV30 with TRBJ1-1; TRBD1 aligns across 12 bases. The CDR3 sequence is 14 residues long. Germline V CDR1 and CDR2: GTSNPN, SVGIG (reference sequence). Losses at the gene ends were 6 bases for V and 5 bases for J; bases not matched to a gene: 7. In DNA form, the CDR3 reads TGTGCCTGCCCGGGACAGGGGGCAATGACTGAAGCTTTCTTT. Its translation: CACPGQGAMTEAFF.

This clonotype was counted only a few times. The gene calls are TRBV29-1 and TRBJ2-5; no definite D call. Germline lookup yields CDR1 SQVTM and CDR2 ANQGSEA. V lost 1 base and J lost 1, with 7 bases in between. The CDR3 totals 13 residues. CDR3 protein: CSVEAVVQETQYF. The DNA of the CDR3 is TGCAGCGTTGAAGCGGTGGTCCAAGAGACCCAGTACTTC.

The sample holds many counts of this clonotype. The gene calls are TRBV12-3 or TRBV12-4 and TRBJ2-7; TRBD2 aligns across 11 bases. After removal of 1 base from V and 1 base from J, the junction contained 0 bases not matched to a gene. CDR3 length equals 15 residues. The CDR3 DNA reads TGTGCCAGCAGTTTAGTAGCGGGAGGGTCCTACGAGCAGTACTTC. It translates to CASSLVAGGSYEQYF.

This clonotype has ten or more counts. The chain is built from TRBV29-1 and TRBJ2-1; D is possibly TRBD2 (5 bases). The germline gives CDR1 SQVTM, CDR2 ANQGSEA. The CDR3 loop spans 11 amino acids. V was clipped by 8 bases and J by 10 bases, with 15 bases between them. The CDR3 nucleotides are TGCAGCATGCCCTCGGGGTTGGAGCAGTTCTTC. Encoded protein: CSMPSGLEQFF.

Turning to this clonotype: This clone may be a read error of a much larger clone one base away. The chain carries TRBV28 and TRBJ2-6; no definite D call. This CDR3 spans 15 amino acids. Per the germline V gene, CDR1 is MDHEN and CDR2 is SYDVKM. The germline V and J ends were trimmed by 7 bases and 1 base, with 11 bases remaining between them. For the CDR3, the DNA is TGTGCCAGCAAATCCCCATCATCTGGGGCCAACGTCCTGACTTTC. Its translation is CASKSPSSGANVLTF.

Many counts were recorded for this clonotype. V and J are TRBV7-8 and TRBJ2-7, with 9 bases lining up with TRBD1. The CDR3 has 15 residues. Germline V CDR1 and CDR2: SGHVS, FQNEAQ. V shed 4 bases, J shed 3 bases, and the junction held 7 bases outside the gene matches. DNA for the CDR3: TGTGCCAGCAGCTGGACCGGGACAGGGATCTACGAGCAGTACTTC. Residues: CASSWTGTGIYEQYF.